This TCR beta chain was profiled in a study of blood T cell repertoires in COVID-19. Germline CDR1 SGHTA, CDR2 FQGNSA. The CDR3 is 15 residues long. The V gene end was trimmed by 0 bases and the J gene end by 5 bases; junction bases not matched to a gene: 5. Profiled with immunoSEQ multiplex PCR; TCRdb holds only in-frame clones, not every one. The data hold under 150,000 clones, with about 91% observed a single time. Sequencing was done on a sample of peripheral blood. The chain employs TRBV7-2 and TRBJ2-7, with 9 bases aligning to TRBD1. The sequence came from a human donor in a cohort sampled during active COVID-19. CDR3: CASSLARTGDHEQYF. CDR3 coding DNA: TGTGCCAGCAGCTTAGCTAGGACAGGGGACCACGAGCAGTACTTC.